These T cell receptor beta chains were read from a single sample in a study of blood T cell repertoires in COVID-19. Produced via immunoSEQ multiplex PCR; TCRdb's table is partial and in-frame only. Found here are about 250,000 clones, about 82% of them singletons; the top ten hold 5% to 6%. Sequenced material: peripheral blood. These receptors all stem from a woman older than 75 with COVID-19, enrolled during active disease. CDR3s include the opening cysteine and the closing phenylalanine or tryptophan. A D gene is named only where the DNA matches it firmly. Size is omitted from some rows. Given values are once, few, many or a class for expanded clones.

clone_size	j_call	d_call	v_call	cdr3_nt	cdr3_aa
NA	TRBJ2-5	TRBD2	TRBV24-1	TGTGCCACCAGTGATCCAATGGGGGGGCAAGAGACCCAGTACTTC	CATSDPMGGQETQYF
NA	TRBJ2-2	NA	TRBV18	TGTGCCAGCTCACCGGGCAGGGAACCCACCGGGGAGCTGTTTTTT	CASSPGREPTGELFF
once	TRBJ2-5	NA	TRBV3-1/TRBV3-2	TGTGCCAGCGAACTGGAGACCCAGTACTTC	CASELETQYF
NA	TRBJ2-5	TRBD2	TRBV9	TGTGCCAGCAGCCCCAACCCTGAGGCGGGGGGGGAGACCCAGTACTTC	CASSPNPEAGGETQYF
NA	TRBJ2-2	TRBD2	TRBV27	TGTGCCAGCAGACTGGGGGGTCTAGCGGGGACCGGGGAGCTGTTTTTT	CASRLGGLAGTGELFF
NA	TRBJ2-3	TRBD1	TRBV28	TGTGCCGCCTTCCCCCTCCCTGGGACAGGGTACACAGATACGCAGTATTTT	CAAFPLPGTGYTDTQYF
NA	TRBJ2-2	TRBD2	TRBV5-4	TGTGCCAGCACCTTTAAAAACGCGGGGGGTCTCTCCGGGGAGCTGTTTTTT	CASTFKNAGGLSGELFF
NA	TRBJ1-3	NA	TRBV21-1	TGTGCCAGCAGAACCTTATCCGACAGGGTTGGAAACACCATATATTTT	CASRTLSDRVGNTIYF
few	TRBJ1-2	NA	TRBV19	TGTGCCAGTAGTGTCCTGCCAGGCTATGGCTACACCTTC	CASSVLPGYGYTF
NA	TRBJ2-3	NA	TRBV28	TGTGCCAGCACCTCTCTCCTGTTCACTAGCACAGATACGCAGTATTTT	CASTSLLFTSTDTQYF
NA	TRBJ2-2	NA	TRBV5-4	TGTGCCAGCAAAGCGGACCCTACCGGGGAGCTGTTTTTT	CASKADPTGELFF
NA	TRBJ1-5	NA	TRBV20-1	TGCAGTGCTAGTGGCTCAACTGGGGGGAGCAATCAGCCCCAGCATTTT	CSASGSTGGSNQPQHF
NA	TRBJ1-6	NA	TRBV6-1	TGTGCCAGCAGTGAGACTTCCGCCAGAGGGGGATTCTCCTATAATTCACCCCTCCACTTT	CASSETSARGGFSYNSPLHF
NA	TRBJ2-7	TRBD1	TRBV6-6	TGTGCCAGCAGTCCCGCCCCCGGGACAGGGAGCGACGAGCAGTACTTC	CASSPAPGTGSDEQYF
once	TRBJ1-4	NA	TRBV15	TGTGCCACCAGAGAACTGGAGGGCTCAACTAATGAAAAACTGTTTTTT	CATRELEGSTNEKLFF
few	TRBJ2-2	NA	TRBV7-9	TGTGCCAGCAGCTTGCACAGGGATAGGGGGGAGCTGTTTTTT	CASSLHRDRGELFF
NA	TRBJ1-2	NA	TRBV27	TGTGCCAGCAGTTTAACTCTCAGGGGAGAGTATGGCTACACCTTC	CASSLTLRGEYGYTF
NA	TRBJ1-1	NA	TRBV9	TGTGCCAGCAGCGTAGCTAGGGGGGGCACTGAAGCTTTCTTT	CASSVARGGTEAFF
NA	TRBJ2-1	NA	TRBV19	TGTGCCAGTAGTGGGGGACAAGGGTCCTTCAATGAGCAGTTCTTC	CASSGGQGSFNEQFF
NA	TRBJ2-7	NA	TRBV30	TGTGCCTGGAGTTCACAGTCCTACGAGCAGTACTTC	CAWSSQSYEQYF
NA	TRBJ1-5	NA	TRBV15	TGTGCCACCAGCAGAGGGGAGGGAAATCAGCCCCAGCATTTT	CATSRGEGNQPQHF
NA	TRBJ2-3	NA	TRBV5-4	TGTGCCAGCAGCTCCCTCATTAGCAATACGCAGTATTTT	CASSSLISNTQYF
NA	TRBJ1-3	NA	TRBV4-3	TGCGCCAGCAGCCAAGACCCCGGGGTCGGAAACACCATATATTTT	CASSQDPGVGNTIYF
NA	TRBJ2-5	TRBD2	TRBV5-1	TGCGCCAGCAGCCAGACTAGCGGGGGGCCCCAAGGGACCCAGTACTTC	CASSQTSGGPQGTQYF
NA	TRBJ2-2	NA	TRBV7-2	TGTGCCAGCAGCCCGGACAGCCTGAACACCGGGGAGCTGTTTTTT	CASSPDSLNTGELFF
NA	TRBJ1-3	NA	TRBV7-2	TGTGCCAGCAGCTTAGATAACTCTGGAAACACCATATATTTT	CASSLDNSGNTIYF
NA	TRBJ1-2	NA	TRBV7-9	TGTGCCAGCAGTTCCAGATTAGGAGGGGATGGCTACACCTTC	CASSSRLGGDGYTF
NA	TRBJ1-2	NA	TRBV28	TGTGCCAGCACGGGGGGCTACTATGGCTACACCTTC	CASTGGYYGYTF
NA	TRBJ2-2	TRBD2	TRBV7-6	TGTGCCAGCAGCTATAGACTAGCGGGGAGCACCGGGGAGCTGTTTTTT	CASSYRLAGSTGELFF
NA	TRBJ1-1	NA	TRBV30	TGTGCCTGGAGCCCCGGGAGGGGTAGGACTGAAGCTTTCTTT	CAWSPGRGRTEAFF
few	TRBJ1-1	TRBD1	TRBV19	TGTGCCAGCCGTGGACAGGGTGGCGCTGAAGCTTTCTTT	CASRGQGGAEAFF
NA	TRBJ1-1	TRBD1	TRBV18	TGTGCCAGCTCACCGGGACAGGGCAGGTTCGAAGCTTTCTTT	CASSPGQGRFEAFF
NA	TRBJ1-6	TRBD1	TRBV10-3	TGTGCCGCGTCGGATTCACAGGGGAATGTAGCCCTCCACTTT	CAASDSQGNVALHF
NA	TRBJ1-4	TRBD1	TRBV7-2	TGTGCCAGCAGCTCTACCGGGACAGGGGGGGAAAAACTGTTTTTT	CASSSTGTGGEKLFF
NA	TRBJ2-5	NA	TRBV5-1	TGCGCCAGCAGCTTGGAGGGGATGAGGGAGACCCAGTACTTC	CASSLEGMRETQYF
NA	TRBJ2-1	NA	TRBV29-1	TGCAGCGTTAACCCCAGTGGAGCGCTGCAGTTCTTC	CSVNPSGALQFF
NA	TRBJ2-1	TRBD2	TRBV5-1	TGCGCCAGCAGCCTCCGGACTAGCGGAGGTGAGCAGTTCTTC	CASSLRTSGGEQFF
NA	TRBJ1-1	TRBD1	TRBV18	TGTGCCAGCTCACCCGGACAGGGATCTTGGACTGAAGCTTTCTTT	CASSPGQGSWTEAFF
NA	TRBJ1-1	NA	TRBV11-2	TGTGCCAGCAGCTTGACGGGACAAGCGAACACTGAAGCTTTCTTT	CASSLTGQANTEAFF
NA	TRBJ1-4	NA	TRBV6-5	TGTGCCAGCAGTTACTCTGGGCAGGGGTTTAATGAAAAACTGTTTTTT	CASSYSGQGFNEKLFF
NA	TRBJ2-5	TRBD1	TRBV5-1	TGCGCCAGCAGCTACAGGACAGGGTACCAAGAGACCCAGTACTTC	CASSYRTGYQETQYF
NA	TRBJ1-4	NA	TRBV4-1	TGCGCCAGCAGCCAAGAATCAGGGCTGGAGTTGGGGGAAAAACTGTTTTTT	CASSQESGLELGEKLFF
NA	TRBJ2-5	TRBD2	TRBV11-2	TGTGCCAGCAGCATCCGACTAGCGGGGGCCCAAGAGACCCAGTACTTC	CASSIRLAGAQETQYF
NA	TRBJ1-6	NA	TRBV7-9	TGTGCCAGCAGCTTAGCGTCGGGGGTCAATTCACCCCTCCACTTT	CASSLASGVNSPLHF
NA	TRBJ2-5	TRBD2	TRBV11-2	TGTGCCAGCAGCTTCAAGGGAGGGAGAGAGACCCAGTACTTC	CASSFKGGRETQYF
NA	TRBJ1-2	TRBD1	TRBV6-1	TGTGCCAGCAGTGCTACGGGACAGGGTGTCGGCAGTGGCTACACCTTC	CASSATGQGVGSGYTF
few	TRBJ2-7	TRBD2	TRBV28	TGTGCCAGCAGTTTTGCGGGGGACCCCCCTTCCTACGAGCAGTACTTC	CASSFAGDPPSYEQYF
NA	TRBJ2-3	TRBD2	TRBV5-1	TGCGCCAGCAGCATCGGGGGGGACACAGATACGCAGTATTTT	CASSIGGDTDTQYF